One sample yielded the 22 T cell receptor beta chains listed below, sequenced in a study of identical twins. TCRdb independently ran MiXCR on the 5' RACE reads; one entry per CDR3 protein. The data contain 450,000 or so distinct CDR3 sequences, approximately 25% of them singletons. These sequences were also reported in another study, on T cells expressing NK-cell markers.

Material for sequencing was CD4+ T cells sorted from blood. The receptors come from a woman aged 18-29 years in good health.

V and J are TRBV5-1 and TRBJ2-1; D perhaps matches TRBD2 (5 bases). CDR1 and CDR2 (germline): SGHRS, YFSETQ. The CDR3 runs 12 residues. Trimming removed 2 bases from V and 8 bases from J, with 8 bases in between. The CDR3 DNA reads TGCGCCAGCAGCTTCTCCGGGGATGAGCAGTTCTTC. The encoded protein is CASSFSGDEQFF.

This clonotype has a count of ten or more. The chain links TRBV5-1 to TRBJ2-5; 7 bases match TRBD1. CDR3 length equals 13 residues. CDR1 and CDR2 from the germline V gene are SGHRS and YFSETQ. With V trimmed by 8 bases and J by 3 bases, 7 bases remained unmatched. CDR3 region: CASQTGPKETQYF. The CDR3 region has the DNA TGCGCCAGTCAGACAGGGCCTAAAGAGACCCAGTACTTC.

The chain uses TRBV14 and TRBJ2-7; D is undetermined. The CDR3 extends over 14 amino acids. Per germline, CDR1 SGHDN and CDR2 FVKESK. The ends were cut back, 10 bases at V and 2 bases at J, with 18 bases in the middle. In nucleotides, the CDR3 is TGTGCCACCGAGTCTGGGGTCAACACCTACGAGCAGTACTTC. This translates into CATESGVNTYEQYF.

This sequence joins TRBV9 and TRBJ2-3; 15 nucleotides agree with TRBD2. Germline values: CDR1 SGDLS, CDR2 YYNGEE. With 2 bases clipped from V and 6 bases from J, the junction kept 4 bases outside the gene matches. This CDR3 has 16 residues. For the CDR3, the DNA is TGTGCCAGCAGCGTCTCCGGGACTAGCGGGGGGGATACGCAGTATTTT. Its protein is CASSVSGTSGGDTQYF.

This clonotype turned up a few times. The chain is built from TRBV6-4 and TRBJ2-3, with D possibly matching TRBD2 (6 bases). This CDR3 region has 19 residues. Germline CDR1 reads MRHNA; CDR2 reads SNTAGT. Trimming pared 6 bases from V and 0 bases from J, leaving 25 bases between. Here the CDR3 DNA reads TGTGCCAGCAGCTCGGCCGGGACTCTTATTAGAATTAGCACAGATACGCAGTATTTT. Translation: CASSSAGTLIRISTDTQYF.

This clonotype came up a few times. V usage is TRBV3-1 and J usage is TRBJ2-7; 11 nucleotides align to TRBD2. V was clipped by 3 bases and J by 4 bases; unmatched bases: 11. The CDR3 extends over 17 amino acids. Germline lookup yields CDR1 LGHDT and CDR2 YNNKEL (reference sequence). For the CDR3, the DNA is TGTGCCAGCAGCCATCTTGACGGCCTAGCGGGGGGATACGAGCAGTACTTC. Translating it yields CASSHLDGLAGGYEQYF.

This clonotype has a count of ten or more. V is TRBV4-2 and J is TRBJ1-5; D not resolved. This CDR3 has 15 amino acids. Germline V gene sequence: CDR1 LGHNA, CDR2 YNFKEQ. The V end was cut by 0 bases, the J end by 4 bases, with 10 bases between. CDR3 bases: TGTGCCAGCAGCCAAGATATACCCTGGAATCAGCCCCAGCATTTT. Residues: CASSQDIPWNQPQHF.

The chain has TRBV4-2 and TRBJ2-7; D is perhaps TRBD2 (6 bases). The germline CDR1 and CDR2 sequences are LGHNA and YNFKEQ. V was trimmed by 1 base and J by 0 bases, leaving 13 bases between them. CDR3 length: 16 residues. CDR3 region: CASSQVLSRDSYEQYF. For the CDR3, the DNA is TGTGCCAGCAGCCAAGTCTTATCGCGGGACTCCTACGAGCAGTACTTC.

This chain uses TRBV27 with TRBJ2-7, with D maybe TRBD2 (6 bases). The germline V gene encodes CDR1 MNHEY and CDR2 SMNVEV (reference sequence). Trimming left V 7 bases short and J 3 bases short, with 13 bases between. This CDR3 comprises 13 residues. CDR3 DNA sequence: TGTGCCAGCAAAGGCGGGGCCAGCTACGAGCAGTACTTC. Translating it yields CASKGGASYEQYF.

In its sample, this clonotype was seen once. This chain uses TRBV27 with TRBJ2-1; the match to TRBD1 covers 7 bases. V was clipped by 7 bases and J by 9 bases; unmatched bases: 21. The CDR3 covers 17 residues. Germline CDR1 MNHEY, CDR2 SMNVEV (reference sequence). In DNA, the CDR3 is TGTGCCAGCAACTATCGTGGGTTTACAGGGGTAGGGGGTGAGCAGTTCTTC. It codes for CASNYRGFTGVGGEQFF.

In its sample, this clonotype was seen a few times. The CDR3 DNA reads TGTGCCAGCAGGGCCGGGACAACGGATGGCTACACCTTC. Translation: CASRAGTTDGYTF. The chain links TRBV9 to TRBJ1-2, with TRBD1 as a possible D gene (6 bases). V was cut by 5 bases and J by 6 bases, with 14 bases left in between. This CDR3 has 13 residues. The germline gives CDR1 SGDLS, CDR2 YYNGEE. Looking up the rest from reference TRBV9 and TRBJ1-2 gives the full variable domain: DSGVTQTPKHLITATGQRVTLRCSPRSGDLSVYWYQQSLDQGLQFLIQYYNGEERAKGNILERFSAQQFPDLHSELNLSSLELGDSALYFCASRAGTTDGYTFGSGTRLTVV.

The V and J genes are TRBV7-9 and TRBJ2-1; 12 nucleotides align to TRBD2. The CDR3 runs 14 residues. V trimming: 5 bases; J trimming: 9 bases; junction bases outside the gene matches: 5. Germline-derived CDR1 and CDR2 are SEHNR and FQNEAQ (reference sequence). The CDR3 reads CASSQGLAGSEQFF. The CDR3 DNA is TGTGCCAGCAGCCAGGGACTAGCGGGCTCTGAGCAGTTCTTC.

This chain joins TRBV20-1 and TRBJ2-3, with D tentatively TRBD2 (7 bases). Germline CDR1 reads DFQATT; CDR2 reads SNEGSKA (reference sequence). There are 13 residues in the CDR3. V lost 5 bases to trimming and J lost 2 bases, with 11 bases between them. Written as DNA, the CDR3 is TGCAGTGCTCGAGGGGGGGACACAGATACGCAGTATTTT. Its protein product is CSARGGDTDTQYF.

This clonotype showed up just a few times. The chain couples TRBV7-9 to TRBJ2-1; D not resolved. CDR3 length: 15 amino acids. Germline V gene data show CDR1 as SEHNR and CDR2 as FQNEAQ (reference sequence). Trimming removed 5 bases at V and 7 bases at J, with 18 bases between. CDR3 residues: CASSLLGMLTNEQFF. The DNA of the CDR3 is TGTGCCAGCAGCCTACTGGGGATGCTGACAAATGAGCAGTTCTTC.

The J gene is TRBJ1-5, the V gene TRBV30; perhaps TRBD1 as D (6 bases). Trimming cost V 3 bases and J 1 base, with 13 bases left between them. The CDR3 has 15 amino acids. In germline, CDR1 is GTSNPN, CDR2 SVGIG (reference sequence). The CDR3: CAWSSGATSNQPQHF. CDR3 DNA: TGTGCCTGGAGCTCAGGGGCTACAAGCAATCAGCCCCAGCATTTT.

The CDR3 nucleotides are TGTGCCAGCAGCACCCGGACTAGCGGGAGTCGTAATGAGCAGTTCTTC. This encodes CASSTRTSGSRNEQFF. The V call is TRBV9, the J call TRBJ2-1; 13 nucleotides agree with TRBD2. The CDR3 contains 16 residues. CDR1 SGDLS and CDR2 YYNGEE come from the germline V gene. V was pared by 4 bases and J by 7 bases, with 8 bases of the junction left unmatched.

This clonotype has just a few counts. This CDR3 is CASSFRDGNQPQHF. CDR3 nucleotide sequence: TGTGCCAGCAGTTTTAGGGACGGCAATCAGCCCCAGCATTTT. The rearrangement joins TRBV12-3 or TRBV12-4 to TRBJ1-5; the D gene is possibly TRBD1 (5 bases). Trimming removed 3 bases from V and 2 bases from J, with 8 bases in between. The CDR3 has 14 amino acids.

The chain is built from TRBV6-5 and TRBJ2-7; D gene ambiguous. The CDR3 sequence is 16 residues long. V was trimmed by 2 bases and J by 2 bases, leaving 16 bases between them. Germline V CDR1 and CDR2: MNHEY, SVGAGI. In nucleotides, the CDR3 is TGTGCCAGCAGTTACGGCGCGGAACGGACCACCTACGAGCAGTACTTC. Protein sequence: CASSYGAERTTYEQYF.

The gene calls are TRBV2 and TRBJ2-4, with D possibly matching TRBD2 (5 bases). CDR3 length: 11 amino acids. Germline V gene data show CDR1 as SNHLY and CDR2 as FYNNEI. Trimming pared 4 bases from V and 14 bases from J, leaving 12 bases between. The CDR3 nucleotides are TGTGCCAGCAGTGGGGAGAGAAATGAGTACTTC. Residues: CASSGERNEYF.

The V call is TRBV5-8, the J call TRBJ1-2, with no clear D. CDR1 SGHTS and CDR2 YDEGEE come from the germline V gene. There are 12 residues in the CDR3. V was shortened by 1 base and J by 8 bases, with 9 bases between the two germline ends. CDR3 bases: TGTGCCAGCAGCTTGTACTTTTACGGCTACACCTTC. Translated, it gives CASSLYFYGYTF.

This chain uses TRBV3-1 with TRBJ1-2; unclear D gene. Trimming shortened V by 4 bases and J by 0 bases, and 12 bases separated the two germline ends. This CDR3 has 15 amino acids. CDR1 is LGHDT, CDR2 YNNKEL, per germline (reference sequence). CDR3 sequence: CASSRTEAANYGYTF. The DNA for the CDR3 is TGTGCCAGCAGCCGGACTGAAGCAGCTAACTATGGCTACACCTTC. Based on the CDR3 plus reference TRBV3-1 and TRBJ1-2, the full variable domain is DTAVSQTPKYLVTQMGNDKSIKCEQNLGHDTMYWYKQDSKKFLKIMFSYNNKELIINETVPNRFSPKSPDKAHLNLHINSLELGDSAVYFCASSRTEAANYGYTFGSGTRLTVV.

The chain recombines TRBV4-3 with TRBJ2-7, with 10 bases that match TRBD2. In germline, CDR1 is LGHNA, CDR2 YSLEER. The CDR3 has 18 residues. With 4 bases clipped from V and 4 bases from J, the junction kept 16 bases outside the gene matches. The CDR3 coding sequence is TGCGCCAGCAGCCTCCTGGCCAAGCGGGAGGGCCTTGGGTACGAGCAGTACTTC. Amino acids: CASSLLAKREGLGYEQYF.